This T cell receptor (beta chain) was obtained from a study of T cell responses to AZD1222 COVID-19 vaccine. TCRdb keeps only in-frame clones here, not all; method: immunoSEQ multiplex PCR. Among more than 95,000 clones listed, 88% were seen once. The germline V gene encodes CDR1 MNHEY and CDR2 SVGAGI. The CDR3 loop spans 12 amino acids. V gave up 9 bases and J gave up 3 bases, with 9 bases separating them. The V and J genes are TRBV6-5 and TRBJ1-5, with TRBD1 as a possible D gene (6 bases). The receptor was derived from an adult in good health. This sample comprised peripheral blood, obtained on day 0 of AZD1222 vaccination. This chain's CDR3 is CARRTANQPQHF. The CDR3, as DNA: TGTGCCAGACGGACAGCCAATCAGCCCCAGCATTTT.